This TCR beta chain was sequenced in a study of control samples from healthy donors and cancer patients. Trimming pared 5 bases from V and 9 bases from J, leaving 20 bases between. The germline CDR1 and CDR2 sequences are SGHDT and YYEEEE. The CDR3 extends over 14 amino acids. Clones were sequenced by immunoSEQ multiplex PCR, and TCRdb holds only the in-frame ones, with some missing. The sample includes 120,000 to 150,000 clones, 75% to 95% seen only once; the top ten take roughly 3.1%. Material for sequencing was blood. The clonotype comes from a man under 40 in good health. The gene calls are TRBV5-6 and TRBJ1-2, with a tentative D call TRBD1 (6 bases). This CDR3 is CASRYSGTRSSYTF. The CDR3 region has the DNA TGTGCCAGCAGATACTCCGGGACACGGAGCAGCTACACCTTC.